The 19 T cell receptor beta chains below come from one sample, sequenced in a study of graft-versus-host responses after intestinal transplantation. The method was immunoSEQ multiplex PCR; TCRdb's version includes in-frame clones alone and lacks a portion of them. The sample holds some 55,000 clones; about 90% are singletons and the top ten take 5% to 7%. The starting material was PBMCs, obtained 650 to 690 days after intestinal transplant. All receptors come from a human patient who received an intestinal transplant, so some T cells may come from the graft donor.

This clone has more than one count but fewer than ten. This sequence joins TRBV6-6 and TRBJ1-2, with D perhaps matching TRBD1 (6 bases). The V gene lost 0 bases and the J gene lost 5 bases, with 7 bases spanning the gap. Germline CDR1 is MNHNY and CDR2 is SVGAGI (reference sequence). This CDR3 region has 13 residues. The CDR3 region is CASSYSDSYGYTF. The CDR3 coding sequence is TGTGCCAGCAGTTACTCGGACAGTTATGGCTACACCTTC.

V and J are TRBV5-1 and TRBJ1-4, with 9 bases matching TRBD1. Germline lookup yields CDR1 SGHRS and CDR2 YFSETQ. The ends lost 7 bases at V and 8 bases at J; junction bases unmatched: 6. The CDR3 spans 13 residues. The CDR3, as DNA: TGCGCCAGCGGGACAGGGTTTGACGAAAAACTGTTTTTT. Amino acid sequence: CASGTGFDEKLFF.

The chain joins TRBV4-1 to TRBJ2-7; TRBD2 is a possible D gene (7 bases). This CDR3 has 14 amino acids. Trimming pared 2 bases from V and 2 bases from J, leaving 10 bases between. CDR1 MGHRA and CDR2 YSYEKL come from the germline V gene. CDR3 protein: CASSQTGGPYEQYF. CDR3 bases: TGCGCCAGCAGCCAAACGGGGGGCCCCTACGAGCAGTACTTC.

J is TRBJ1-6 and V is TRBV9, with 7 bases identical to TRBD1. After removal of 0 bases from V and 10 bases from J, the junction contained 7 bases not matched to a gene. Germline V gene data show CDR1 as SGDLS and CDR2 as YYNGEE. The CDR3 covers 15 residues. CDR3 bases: TGTGCCAGCAGCGTAGTTGACAGGGCTGGATCACCCCTCCACTTT. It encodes CASSVVDRAGSPLHF.

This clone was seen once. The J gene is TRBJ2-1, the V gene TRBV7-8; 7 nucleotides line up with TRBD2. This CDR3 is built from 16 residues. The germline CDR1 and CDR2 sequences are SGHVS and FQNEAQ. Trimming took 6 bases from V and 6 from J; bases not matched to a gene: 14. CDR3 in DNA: TGTGCCAGCAGTCCCGACTCCCTAGCGGAGATCAATGAGCAGTTCTTC. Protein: CASSPDSLAEINEQFF.

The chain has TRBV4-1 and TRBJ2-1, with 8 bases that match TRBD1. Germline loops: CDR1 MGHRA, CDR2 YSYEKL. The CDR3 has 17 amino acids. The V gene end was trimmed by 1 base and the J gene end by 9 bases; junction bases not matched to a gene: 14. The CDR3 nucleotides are TGCGCCAGCAGCCAAGTTGCGGACAGGGTGCTGAGTAGTGAGCAGTTCTTC. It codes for CASSQVADRVLSSEQFF.

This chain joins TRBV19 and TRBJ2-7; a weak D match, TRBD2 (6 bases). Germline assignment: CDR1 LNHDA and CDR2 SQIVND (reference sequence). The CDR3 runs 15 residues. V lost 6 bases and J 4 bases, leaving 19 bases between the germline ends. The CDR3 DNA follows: TGTGCCAGTAGAAGGAGGGTGACGGAGAATTACGAGCAGTACTTC. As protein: CASRRRVTENYEQYF.

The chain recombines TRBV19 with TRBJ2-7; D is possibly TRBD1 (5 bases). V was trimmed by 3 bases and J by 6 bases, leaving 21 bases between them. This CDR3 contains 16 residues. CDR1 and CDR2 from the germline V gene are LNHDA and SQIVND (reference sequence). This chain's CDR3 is CASSMEPASSRGEQYF. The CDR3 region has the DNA TGTGCCAGTAGTATGGAGCCGGCGTCTTCAAGGGGCGAGCAGTACTTC.

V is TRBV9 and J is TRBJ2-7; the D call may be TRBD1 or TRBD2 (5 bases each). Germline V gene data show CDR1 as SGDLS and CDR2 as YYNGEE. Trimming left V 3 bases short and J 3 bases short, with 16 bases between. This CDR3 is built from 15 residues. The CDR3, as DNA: TGTGCCAGCAGCGCCCTCGGGGCGACCCACTACGAGCAGTACTTC. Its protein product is CASSALGATHYEQYF.

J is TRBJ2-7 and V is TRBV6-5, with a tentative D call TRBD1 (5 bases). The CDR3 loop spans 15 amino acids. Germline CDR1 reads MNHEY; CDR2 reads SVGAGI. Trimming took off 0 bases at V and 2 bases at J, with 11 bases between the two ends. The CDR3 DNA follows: TGTGCCAGCAGTTACTCGGCCAGGGCGGCCTACGAGCAGTACTTC. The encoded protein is CASSYSARAAYEQYF.

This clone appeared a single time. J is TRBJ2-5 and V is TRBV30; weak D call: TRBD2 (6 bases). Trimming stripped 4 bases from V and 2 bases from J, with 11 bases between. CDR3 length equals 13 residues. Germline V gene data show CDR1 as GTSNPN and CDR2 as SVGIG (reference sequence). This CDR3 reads CAWTGGLQETQYF. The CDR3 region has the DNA TGTGCCTGGACCGGGGGTTTGCAAGAGACCCAGTACTTC.

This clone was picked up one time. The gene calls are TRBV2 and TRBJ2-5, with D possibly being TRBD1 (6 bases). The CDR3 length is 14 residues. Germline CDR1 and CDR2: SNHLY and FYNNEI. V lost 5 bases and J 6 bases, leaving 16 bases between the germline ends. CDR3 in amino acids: CASSYTGIVQTQYF. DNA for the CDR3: TGTGCCAGCAGTTACACAGGGATCGTTCAGACCCAGTACTTC.

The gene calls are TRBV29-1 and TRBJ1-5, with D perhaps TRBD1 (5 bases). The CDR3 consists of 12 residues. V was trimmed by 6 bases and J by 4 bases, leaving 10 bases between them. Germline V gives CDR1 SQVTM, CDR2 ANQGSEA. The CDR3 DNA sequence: TGCAGCGTCCAAGACAGTAATCAGCCCCAGCATTTT. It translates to CSVQDSNQPQHF.

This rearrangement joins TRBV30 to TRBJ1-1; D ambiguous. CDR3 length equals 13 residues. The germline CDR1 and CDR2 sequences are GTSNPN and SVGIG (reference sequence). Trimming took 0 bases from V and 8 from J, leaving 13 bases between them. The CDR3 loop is CAWSVDGTSEAFF. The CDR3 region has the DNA TGTGCCTGGAGTGTAGACGGTACCTCCGAAGCTTTCTTT.

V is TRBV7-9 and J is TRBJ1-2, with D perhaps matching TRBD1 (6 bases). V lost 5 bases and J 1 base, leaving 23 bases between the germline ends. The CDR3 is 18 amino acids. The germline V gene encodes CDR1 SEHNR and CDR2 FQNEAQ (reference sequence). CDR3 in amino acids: CASSARGFRFNFNYGYTF. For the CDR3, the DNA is TGTGCCAGCAGCGCTAGGGGGTTCAGGTTCAACTTTAACTATGGCTACACCTTC. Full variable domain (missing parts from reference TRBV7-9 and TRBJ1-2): DTGVSQNPRHKITKRGQNVTFRCDPISEHNRLYWYRQTLGQGPEFLTYFQNEAQLEKSRLLSDRFSAERPKGSFSTLEIQRTEQGDSAMYLCASSARGFRFNFNYGYTFGSGTRLTVV.

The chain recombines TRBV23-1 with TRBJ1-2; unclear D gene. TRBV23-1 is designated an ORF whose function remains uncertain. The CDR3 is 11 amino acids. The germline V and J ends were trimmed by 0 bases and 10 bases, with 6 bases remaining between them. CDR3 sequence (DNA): TGCGCCAGCAGTCAATCCGCGGACTACACCTTC. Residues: CASSQSADYTF.

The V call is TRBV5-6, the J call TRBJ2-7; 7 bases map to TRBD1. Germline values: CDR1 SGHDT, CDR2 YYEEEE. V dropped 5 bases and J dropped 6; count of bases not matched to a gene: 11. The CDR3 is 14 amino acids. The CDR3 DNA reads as TGTGCCAGCAGTCATCGACAGGGATCGGGCGAGCAGTACTTC. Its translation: CASSHRQGSGEQYF. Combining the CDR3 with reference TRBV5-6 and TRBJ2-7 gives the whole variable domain DAGVTQSPTHLIKTRGQQVTLRCSPKSGHDTVSWYQQALGQGPQFIFQYYEEEERQRGNFPDRFSGHQFPNYSSELNVNALLLGDSALYLCASSHRQGSGEQYFGPGTRLTVT.

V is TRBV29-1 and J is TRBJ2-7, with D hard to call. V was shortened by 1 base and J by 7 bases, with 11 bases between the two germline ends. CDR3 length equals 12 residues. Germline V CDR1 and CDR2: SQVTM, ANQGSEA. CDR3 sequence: CSVEVSGREQYF. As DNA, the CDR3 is TGCAGCGTTGAAGTGTCCGGCAGGGAGCAGTACTTC.

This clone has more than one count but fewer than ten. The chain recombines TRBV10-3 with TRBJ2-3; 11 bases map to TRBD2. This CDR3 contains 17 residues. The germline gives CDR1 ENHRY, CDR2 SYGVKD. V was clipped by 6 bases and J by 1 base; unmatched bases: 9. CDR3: CAIRTSGAPVGTDTQYF. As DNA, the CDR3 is TGTGCCATCAGGACTAGCGGGGCGCCAGTCGGCACAGATACGCAGTATTTT.